Shown below are 12 T cell receptor beta chains from a single sample sequenced in a study of beta chain features in type 1 diabetes. Expressed TCRB transcripts were sequenced because the isolated RNA had all been reverse transcribed beforehand. Some clones are missing from TCRdb's copy, which holds only in-frame ones; the method was immunoSEQ multiplex PCR. Here the sample spans about 470,000 clones, approximately 30% being singletons. The specimen sequenced was naive CD4+ T cells from blood. Receptors originate from a man between 18 and 35 years old in good health.

Regarding this clone: The sample holds other DNA sequences that translate to the same CDR3. The chain uses TRBV9 and TRBJ2-6, with no clear D. The CDR3 has 13 residues. V was cut by 5 bases and J by 1 base, with 4 bases left in between. Per germline, CDR1 SGDLS and CDR2 YYNGEE. CDR3 nucleotide sequence: TGTGCCAGCAGGGTTTCTGGGGCCAACGTCCTGACTTTC. It translates to CASRVSGANVLTF.

This clone was detected a few times. This rearrangement joins TRBV29-1 to TRBJ2-3; the match to TRBD2 covers 11 bases. This CDR3 is 17 amino acids long. V was clipped by 4 bases and J by 0 bases; unmatched bases: 9. Germline CDR1 reads SQVTM; CDR2 reads ANQGSEA. DNA for the CDR3: TGCAGCGTTGGGGAGGGGGCTAGCGGGAGGAGCACAGATACGCAGTATTTT. Translating it yields CSVGEGASGRSTDTQYF.

V usage is TRBV4-2 and J usage is TRBJ2-5, with a tentative D call TRBD2 (6 bases). V was shortened by 4 bases and J by 1 base, with 10 bases between the two germline ends. The length of the CDR3 is 14 residues. Germline values: CDR1 LGHNA, CDR2 YNFKEQ. The CDR3 sequence: CASSPTTSQETQYF. CDR3 nucleotide sequence: TGTGCCAGCAGCCCAACGACTAGCCAAGAGACCCAGTACTTC.

The table lists this clone with a few counts. CDR3 region: CAIGGQGETQYF. Here the CDR3 DNA reads TGTGCCATCGGGGGACAGGGCGAGACCCAGTACTTC. The chain recombines TRBV10-3 with TRBJ2-5, with 9 positions matching TRBD1. Germline-derived CDR1 and CDR2 are ENHRY and SYGVKD. The CDR3 consists of 12 residues. V dropped 8 bases and J dropped 5; count of bases not matched to a gene: 3.

This chain joins TRBV28 and TRBJ2-7; 7 positions match TRBD2. This CDR3 has 14 residues. Germline values: CDR1 MDHEN, CDR2 SYDVKM. J was trimmed by 2 bases and V by 6 bases; bases with no gene match: 7. The chain's CDR3 is CASSRRLAPYEQYF. CDR3 bases: TGTGCCAGCAGCCGTCGACTAGCCCCCTACGAGCAGTACTTC.

The chain recombines TRBV29-1 with TRBJ1-1; D unresolved. Germline CDR1 SQVTM, CDR2 ANQGSEA. The CDR3 loop spans 13 amino acids. V gave up 8 bases and J gave up 1 base, with 14 bases separating them. The CDR3 protein is CSTRLGGNTEAFF. CDR3 sequence (DNA): TGCAGCACGCGACTGGGCGGGAACACTGAAGCTTTCTTT.

In this sample, this clone turned up a few times. This sequence joins TRBV28 and TRBJ2-7, with TRBD1 as a possible D gene (6 bases). Germline V gene data show CDR1 as MDHEN and CDR2 as SYDVKM. V was shortened by 5 bases and J by 3 bases, with 8 bases between the two germline ends. This CDR3 spans 12 amino acids. CDR3 amino acids: CASSVTGYEQYF. The DNA for the CDR3 is TGTGCCAGCAGTGTGACAGGCTACGAGCAGTACTTC.

The chain carries TRBV18 and TRBJ2-7; D possibly corresponds to TRBD1 (6 bases). V lost 2 bases, J lost 3 bases, and 11 bases lay in between. CDR1 is KGHSH, CDR2 LQKENI, per germline. This CDR3 is 14 amino acids long. The CDR3 loop is CASSPKSDSYEQYF. The CDR3 DNA follows: TGTGCCAGCTCACCAAAGTCGGACAGCTACGAGCAGTACTTC.

The rearrangement uses TRBV30 and TRBJ2-5; a possible D gene is TRBD2 (7 bases). Deletions cut 5 bases from V and 5 bases from J, with 18 bases between. The CDR3 is made up of 14 amino acids. CDR1 is GTSNPN and CDR2 is SVGIG in the germline V gene (reference sequence). The CDR3 reads CAWGTRGGGETQYF. The CDR3 DNA follows: TGTGCCTGGGGCACGAGGGGGGGTGGTGAGACCCAGTACTTC.

The gene calls are TRBV7-9 and TRBJ2-3; D uncertain. V was pared by 4 bases and J by 6 bases, with 8 bases between. Germline CDR1 SEHNR, CDR2 FQNEAQ (reference sequence). This CDR3 has 12 amino acids. The CDR3 nucleotides read TGTGCCAGCAGCTGGAGTGAGGATACGCAGTATTTT. It codes for CASSWSEDTQYF. The full variable domain, rest sourced from reference TRBV7-9 and TRBJ2-3, is DTGVSQNPRHKITKRGQNVTFRCDPISEHNRLYWYRQTLGQGPEFLTYFQNEAQLEKSRLLSDRFSAERPKGSFSTLEIQRTEQGDSAMYLCASSWSEDTQYFGPGTRLTVL.

This clone was seen more than once but under ten times. The chain recombines TRBV10-3 with TRBJ2-5; a weak D match, TRBD2 (5 bases). CDR3 length equals 16 residues. CDR1 ENHRY and CDR2 SYGVKD come from the germline V gene. V shed 3 bases and J shed 3 bases, with 17 bases lying between them. The CDR3 coding sequence is TGTGCCATCAGTGACCCCGGGGATTCGGGGAAAGAGACCCAGTACTTC. This codes for CAISDPGDSGKETQYF.

This clone was counted a few times. The chain is built from TRBV30 and TRBJ2-1, with D perhaps TRBD1 (6 bases). V lost 1 base and J 0 bases, leaving 10 bases between the germline ends. Per germline, CDR1 GTSNPN and CDR2 SVGIG (reference sequence). The CDR3 has 15 amino acids. CDR3 nucleotides: TGTGCCTGGAGTGGTGACAGGAGCTCCTACAATGAGCAGTTCTTC. This encodes CAWSGDRSSYNEQFF.